This T cell receptor beta chain originates from a study of T cells in Graves' hyperthyroidism and ophthalmopathy. The study, taken as a whole, reports: Most thyroid-expanded clonotypes above 0.001 were also found in blood.

It was RNA transcripts that yielded the amplified TCR beta CDR3 regions. Initially, a first-round RT-PCR of the TCR CDR3 employed the HTBI primer set. One entry per CDR3 protein results from TCRdb running MiXCR on the multiplex PCR reads. This repertoire shows about 840,000 distinct CDR3 sequences, around 39% found once; its top ten account for approximately 8.7%. Every diagnosis used clinical symptoms, serum thyroxine and TRAb, thyroid ultrasound and orbital computed tomography. This clonotype was detected only a few times. The target antigen is unknown. The receptor's source is a man younger than 35 with Graves' hyperthyroidism. Sequencing used blood.

The CDR3 DNA follows: TGCGCCAGCAGCCCGCAGCAGGGTAATTCACCCCTCCACTTT. This codes for CASSPQQGNSPLHF. The genes are TRBV4-1 and TRBJ1-6; D is perhaps TRBD1 (5 bases). V shed 4 bases and J shed 6 bases, with 10 bases lying between them. Germline CDR1 reads MGHRA; CDR2 reads YSYEKL. The CDR3 consists of 14 residues.